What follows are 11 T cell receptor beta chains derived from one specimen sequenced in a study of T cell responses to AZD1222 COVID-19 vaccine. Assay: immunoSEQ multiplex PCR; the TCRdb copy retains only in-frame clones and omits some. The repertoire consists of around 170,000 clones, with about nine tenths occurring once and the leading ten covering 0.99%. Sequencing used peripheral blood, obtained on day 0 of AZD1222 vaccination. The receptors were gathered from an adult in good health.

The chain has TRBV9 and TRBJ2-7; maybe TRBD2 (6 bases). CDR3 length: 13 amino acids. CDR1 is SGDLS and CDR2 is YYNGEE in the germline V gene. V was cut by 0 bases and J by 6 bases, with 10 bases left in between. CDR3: CASSVVGGGEQYF. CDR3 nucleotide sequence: TGTGCCAGCAGCGTAGTCGGGGGAGGCGAGCAGTACTTC. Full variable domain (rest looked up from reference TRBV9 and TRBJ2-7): DSGVTQTPKHLITATGQRVTLRCSPRSGDLSVYWYQQSLDQGLQFLIQYYNGEERAKGNILERFSAQQFPDLHSELNLSSLELGDSALYFCASSVVGGGEQYFGPGTRLTVT.

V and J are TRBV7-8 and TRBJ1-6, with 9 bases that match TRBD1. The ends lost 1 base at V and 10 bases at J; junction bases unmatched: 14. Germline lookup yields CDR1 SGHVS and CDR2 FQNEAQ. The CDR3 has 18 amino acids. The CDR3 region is CASSLGGDGGTGSSPLHF. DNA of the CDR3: TGTGCCAGCAGCTTAGGGGGGGATGGTGGGACAGGGAGCTCACCCCTCCACTTT.

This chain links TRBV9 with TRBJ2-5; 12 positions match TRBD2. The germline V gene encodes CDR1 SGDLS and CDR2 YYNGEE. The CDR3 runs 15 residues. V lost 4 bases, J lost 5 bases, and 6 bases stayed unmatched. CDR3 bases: TGTGCCAGCAGCCTCGGACTAGCGGGGATGGAGACCCAGTACTTC. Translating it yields CASSLGLAGMETQYF.

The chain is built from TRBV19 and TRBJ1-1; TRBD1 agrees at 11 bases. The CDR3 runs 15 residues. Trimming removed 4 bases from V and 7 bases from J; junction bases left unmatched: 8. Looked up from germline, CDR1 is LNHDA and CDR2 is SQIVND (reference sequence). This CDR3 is CASSTTGQGVNEAFF. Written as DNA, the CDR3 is TGTGCCAGTAGTACCACGGGACAGGGGGTAAATGAAGCTTTCTTT. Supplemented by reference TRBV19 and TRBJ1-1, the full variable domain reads DGGITQSPKYLFRKEGQNVTLSCEQNLNHDAMYWYRQDPGQGLRLIYYSQIVNDFQKGDIAEGYSVSREKKESFPLTVTSAQKNPTAFYLCASSTTGQGVNEAFFGQGTRLTVV.

CDR3 amino acids: CASSLWDNGNTIYF. For the CDR3, the DNA is TGCGCCAGCAGCTTGTGGGACAACGGAAACACCATATATTTT. The gene calls are TRBV5-1 and TRBJ1-3; possibly TRBD1 for D (6 bases). This CDR3 spans 14 amino acids. Germline CDR1 reads SGHRS; CDR2 reads YFSETQ. Trimming cost V 1 base and J 4 bases, with 9 bases left between them.

CDR3: CASSKGLAGRETQYF. In nucleotides, the CDR3 is TGCGCCAGCAGCAAGGGACTAGCGGGAAGAGAGACCCAGTACTTC. The chain combines TRBV5-1 with TRBJ2-5; 13 bases are a match to TRBD2. The germline V gene has CDR1 SGHRS and CDR2 YFSETQ. The CDR3 totals 15 residues. V gave up 4 bases and J gave up 4 bases; unmatched junction bases: 4.

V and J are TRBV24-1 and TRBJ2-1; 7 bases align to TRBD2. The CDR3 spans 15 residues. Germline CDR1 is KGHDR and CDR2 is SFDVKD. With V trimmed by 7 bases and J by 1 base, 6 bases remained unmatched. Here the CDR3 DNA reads TGTGCCACCAGGAGTCGGACTAGTTCCTACAATGAGCAGTTCTTC. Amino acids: CATRSRTSSYNEQFF.

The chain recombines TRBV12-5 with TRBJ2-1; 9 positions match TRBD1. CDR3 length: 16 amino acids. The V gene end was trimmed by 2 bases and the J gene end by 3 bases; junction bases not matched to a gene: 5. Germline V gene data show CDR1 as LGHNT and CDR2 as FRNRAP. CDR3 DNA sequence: TGTGCTAGTGGTTTGATGGGACAGGGTTTCTACAATGAGCAGTTCTTC. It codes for CASGLMGQGFYNEQFF. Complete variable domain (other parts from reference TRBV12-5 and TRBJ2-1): DARVTQTPRHKVTEMGQEVTMRCQPILGHNTVFWYRQTMMQGLELLAYFRNRAPLDDSGMPKDRFSAEMPDATLATLKIQPSEPRDSAVYFCASGLMGQGFYNEQFFGPGTRLTVL.

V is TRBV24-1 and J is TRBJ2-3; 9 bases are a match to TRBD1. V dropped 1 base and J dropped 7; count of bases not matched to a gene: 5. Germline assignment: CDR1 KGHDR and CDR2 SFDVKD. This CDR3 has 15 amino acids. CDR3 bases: TGTGCCACCAGTGATTTTCATGGACAGGGGAATACGCAGTATTTT. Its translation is CATSDFHGQGNTQYF.

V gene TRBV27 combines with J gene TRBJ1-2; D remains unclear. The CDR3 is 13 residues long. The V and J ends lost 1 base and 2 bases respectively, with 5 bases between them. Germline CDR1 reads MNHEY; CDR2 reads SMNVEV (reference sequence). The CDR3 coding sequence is TGTGCCAGCAGTTTATTCCAGAACTATGGCTACACCTTC. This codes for CASSLFQNYGYTF.

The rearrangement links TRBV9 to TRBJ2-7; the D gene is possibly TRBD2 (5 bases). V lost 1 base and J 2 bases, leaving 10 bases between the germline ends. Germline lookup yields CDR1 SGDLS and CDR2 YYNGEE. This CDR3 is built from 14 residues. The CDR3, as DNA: TGTGCCAGCAGCGTAAGACCGGGAACCTACGAGCAGTACTTC. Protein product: CASSVRPGTYEQYF.